These T cell receptor beta chains were read from a single sample in a study of blood T cell repertoires in COVID-19. Clones were sequenced by immunoSEQ multiplex PCR, and TCRdb holds only the in-frame ones, with some missing. Of about 210,000 clones in the sample, 84% were seen once. Sequencing input: peripheral blood. Receptors were obtained from a woman aged 50 to 65 with active or convalescent COVID-19. The CDR3 runs from the conserved cysteine through the conserved F or W. D genes are given only for firm matches. Size is omitted from some rows. Given values are once, few, many or a class for expanded clones.

D gene | CDR3 length | J gene | clone size | V gene | CDR3 protein | CDR3 DNA
NA | 15 | TRBJ2-5 | NA | TRBV5-1 | CASSLDGGLGETQYF | TGCGCCAGCAGCTTGGACGGGGGACTGGGTGAGACCCAGTACTTC
NA | 12 | TRBJ2-1 | NA | TRBV15 | CATGTDNNEQFF | TGTGCCACGGGAACGGACAACAATGAGCAGTTCTTC
NA | 12 | TRBJ1-1 | NA | TRBV2 | CASIPGSITAFF | TGTGCCAGCATTCCGGGGTCCATAACGGCTTTCTTT
TRBD1 | 13 | TRBJ1-1 | NA | TRBV29-1 | CSGDRGMNTEAFF | TGCAGCGGTGACAGGGGAATGAACACTGAAGCTTTCTTT
NA | 16 | TRBJ2-3 | NA | TRBV4-1 | CASSLGGHPSTDTQYF | TGCGCCAGCAGCCTCGGAGGCCATCCCTCCACAGATACGCAGTATTTT
NA | 17 | TRBJ1-6 | NA | TRBV4-1 | CASSHLGAGQPISPLHF | TGCGCCAGCAGCCACCTTGGGGCCGGACAGCCAATTTCACCCCTCCACTTT
TRBD1 | 13 | TRBJ2-5 | NA | TRBV2 | CASRAGGRETQYF | TGTGCCAGCAGGGCAGGGGGCCGGGAGACCCAGTACTTC
NA | 12 | TRBJ1-2 | NA | TRBV5-4 | CASSFGGNGYTF | TGTGCCAGCAGCTTTGGAGGGAACGGCTACACCTTC
NA | 14 | TRBJ1-1 | NA | TRBV3-1/TRBV3-2 | CASSRSGMRTEAFF | TGTGCCAGCTCACGTTCCGGGATGCGCACTGAAGCTTTCTTT
TRBD1 | 14 | TRBJ1-1 | once | TRBV6-2/TRBV6-3 | CASSAATGRTEAFF | TGTGCCAGCAGTGCCGCGACAGGGCGCACTGAAGCTTTCTTT
TRBD2 | 17 | TRBJ2-1 | NA | TRBV4-2 | CASSLELTSGPYNEQFF | TGTGCCAGCAGCCTAGAGTTGACTAGCGGCCCATACAATGAGCAGTTCTTC
NA | 15 | TRBJ2-2 | NA | TRBV24-1 | CATNPTGANTGELFF | TGTGCCACAAACCCTACCGGGGCGAACACCGGGGAGCTGTTTTTT
TRBD1 | 14 | TRBJ1-4 | NA | TRBV2 | CASSERGQGAKLFF | TGTGCCAGCAGTGAAAGGGGACAGGGGGCAAAACTGTTTTTT
TRBD2 | 17 | TRBJ2-7 | NA | TRBV30 | CAWKTRGTSGRAYEQYF | TGTGCCTGGAAAACGAGGGGGACTAGCGGGAGGGCCTACGAGCAGTACTTC
TRBD2 | 16 | TRBJ2-1 | NA | TRBV6-2/TRBV6-3 | CASSTRTSGNYNEQFF | TGTGCCAGCAGCACCCGGACTAGCGGTAACTACAATGAGCAGTTCTTC
TRBD1 | 16 | TRBJ2-3 | NA | TRBV5-1 | CASSRGTGTSTDTQYF | TGCGCCAGCAGCAGAGGGACAGGGACTAGCACAGATACGCAGTATTTT
NA | 14 | TRBJ1-4 | NA | TRBV28 | CASSLGQGYEKLFF | TGTGCCAGCAGTTTGGGGCAGGGTTACGAAAAACTGTTTTTT
NA | 13 | TRBJ1-5 | NA | TRBV28 | CASSAGGGQPQHF | TGTGCCAGCAGTGCTGGAGGAGGTCAGCCCCAGCATTTT